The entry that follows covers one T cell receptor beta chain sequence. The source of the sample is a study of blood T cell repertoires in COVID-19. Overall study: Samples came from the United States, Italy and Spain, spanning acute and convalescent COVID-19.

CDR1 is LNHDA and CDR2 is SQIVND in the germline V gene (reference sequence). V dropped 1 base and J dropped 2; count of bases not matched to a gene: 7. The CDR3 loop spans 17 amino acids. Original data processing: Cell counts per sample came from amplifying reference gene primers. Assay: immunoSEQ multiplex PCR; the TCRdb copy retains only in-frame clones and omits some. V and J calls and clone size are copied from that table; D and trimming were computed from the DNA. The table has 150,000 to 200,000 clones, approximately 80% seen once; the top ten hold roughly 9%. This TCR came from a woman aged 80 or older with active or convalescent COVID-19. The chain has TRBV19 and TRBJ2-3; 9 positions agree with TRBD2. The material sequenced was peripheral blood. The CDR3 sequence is CASSIGSSGRHTDTQYF. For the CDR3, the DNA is TGTGCCAGTAGTATAGGGAGTAGCGGGAGACACACAGATACGCAGTATTTT.